The present entry profiles one T cell receptor (beta chain) with its context. Antigen: not known. The sample comes from a study of T-cell memory formation after mild COVID-19. Study context: Largely donor-specific sequence clusters came from a couple of donors.

The V end lost 3 bases, the J end lost 5 bases, and 8 bases lay between the germline ends. This CDR3 contains 13 residues. The germline V gene has CDR1 LGHDT and CDR2 YNNKEL (reference sequence). The study, taken as a whole, reports: That cross-reactive memory joined was suggested by some responding clones appearing in pre-infection memory. Mainly CM and EM harbored the contracting CD4+ clones; mainly EMRA harbored the CD8+ ones.

TCR alpha and TCR beta cDNA libraries with sample barcodes and UMIs came from 5'RACE using constant-segment primers. TCRdb used MiXCR to reprocess the 5' RACE reads, holding one entry per CDR3 protein. The sample holds just over 350,000 distinct CDR3 sequences; approximately 15% are singletons and the top ten take roughly 22%. This chain connects TRBV3-1 to TRBJ2-1; D remains ambiguous. The sample was PBMCs or a T cell subset sorted from them (not recorded which). The source is a man younger than 30 who had mild COVID-19 (a few samples of this study predate the infection). Cell type and time point are not known. This CDR3 reads CASSHSHNNEQFF. CDR3 bases: TGTGCCAGCAGCCATTCCCACAACAATGAGCAGTTCTTC.